Shown below are 15 T cell receptor beta chains from a single sample sequenced in a study of T cell changes during pregnancy in multiple sclerosis. Sequenced by immunoSEQ multiplex PCR; TCRdb stores in-frame clones only, minus some. This table holds tens of thousands of clones, 92% found once. Source: peripheral blood, taken after pregnancy. The receptors come from a female donor with multiple sclerosis, enrolled in a pregnancy study.

The CDR3 spells CASTPRIRDNEQFF. The CDR3 DNA follows: TGTGCCAGTACTCCTCGAATACGGGACAATGAGCAGTTCTTC. This chain links TRBV19 with TRBJ2-1, with no clear D. This CDR3 region has 14 residues. Trimming shortened V by 7 bases and J by 5 bases, and 15 bases separated the two germline ends. The germline CDR1 and CDR2 sequences are LNHDA and SQIVND (reference sequence).

The rearrangement uses TRBV5-1 and TRBJ1-1, with D possibly TRBD1 on 6 matching bases. The germline V gene has CDR1 SGHRS and CDR2 YFSETQ. Trimming pared 4 bases from V and 5 bases from J, leaving 15 bases between. CDR3 length equals 14 residues. The CDR3 DNA sequence: TGCGCCAGCAGCCAACAGGGTTTTAATACTGAAGCTTTCTTT. Protein product: CASSQQGFNTEAFF.

CDR3 in DNA: TGTGCCAGCAGTTGGGCCGTAACAGGGAACTATGGCTACACCTTC. This codes for CASSWAVTGNYGYTF. This chain links TRBV27 with TRBJ1-2; D is possibly TRBD1 (6 bases). This CDR3 has 15 residues. Trimming removed 4 bases at V and 2 bases at J, with 14 bases between. Germline V lookup: CDR1 MNHEY, CDR2 SMNVEV (reference sequence).

The chain has TRBV9 and TRBJ2-5, with a possible D match to TRBD1 (6 bases). This CDR3 contains 13 residues. The germline gives CDR1 SGDLS, CDR2 YYNGEE. Trimming removed 1 base at V and 5 bases at J, with 9 bases between. CDR3 protein: CASSVMGAETQYF. CDR3 DNA sequence: TGTGCCAGCAGCGTAATGGGGGCTGAGACCCAGTACTTC.

This chain joins TRBV7-3 and TRBJ2-3, with a tentative D call TRBD1 (6 bases). The CDR3 consists of 17 residues. The germline V gene encodes CDR1 SGHTA and CDR2 FQGTGA. V lost 3 bases and J lost 14, with 30 bases in between. CDR3 residues: CASSFGLVEAQGPGRYF. The DNA of the CDR3 is TGTGCCAGCAGCTTTGGCTTGGTCGAGGCACAGGGCCCCGGGCGGTATTTT.

The rearrangement uses TRBV5-3 and TRBJ1-2; D is undetermined. TRBV5-3 is identified as an open reading frame with a role that is uncertain. The CDR3 length is 16 residues. Between the trimmed V and J ends, which lost 4 bases and 4 bases, there was a span of 20 bases. The DNA for the CDR3 is TGTGCCAGAAGCCCCCGCCGGGGATCTCCCCGCTATGGCTACACCTTC. Protein product: CARSPRRGSPRYGYTF.

The rearrangement links TRBV5-1 to TRBJ2-1, with no clear D. From germline, CDR1 is SGHRS and CDR2 YFSETQ. V shed 4 bases and J shed 1 base, with 9 bases lying between them. There are 14 residues in the CDR3. The CDR3 DNA reads TGCGCCAGCAGCCGCTTGGCATCCTACAATGAGCAGTTCTTC. This gives the protein CASSRLASYNEQFF.

This clone appeared once. This rearrangement joins TRBV28 to TRBJ1-3; maybe TRBD1 (5 bases). The CDR3 runs 15 residues. Germline lookup yields CDR1 MDHEN and CDR2 SYDVKM. Trimming pared 7 bases from V and 0 bases from J, leaving 13 bases between. The CDR3 spells CASKGHTASGNTIYF. CDR3 nucleotides: TGTGCCAGCAAGGGGCACACTGCCTCTGGAAACACCATATATTTT.

The rearrangement joins TRBV6-5 to TRBJ1-4; TRBD1 matches 7 bases. The V segment lost 0 bases and the J segment 9 bases; nucleotides outside the gene matches: 7. The CDR3 has 15 residues. Germline-derived CDR1 and CDR2 are MNHEY and SVGAGI. CDR3 sequence reads: CASSYSTGSLQKLFF. The CDR3, as DNA: TGTGCCAGCAGTTACTCGACAGGGTCCCTCCAAAAACTGTTTTTT.

The V call is TRBV6-6, the J call TRBJ2-2; TRBD2 is a possible D gene (7 bases). Germline V lookup: CDR1 MNHNY, CDR2 SVGAGI (reference sequence). The CDR3 has 15 residues. Between the trimmed V and J ends, which lost 0 bases and 7 bases, there was a span of 12 bases. CDR3 sequence: CASSYSRGRDGELFF. The CDR3, as DNA: TGTGCCAGCAGTTACTCGCGGGGGCGGGACGGGGAGCTGTTTTTT.

The chain is built from TRBV18 and TRBJ2-7, with TRBD1 matching 8 bases. After removal of 2 bases from V and 0 bases from J, the junction contained 3 bases not matched to a gene. Germline V lookup: CDR1 KGHSH, CDR2 LQKENI. This CDR3 contains 15 residues. The CDR3 loop is CASSPRTGSSYEQYF. CDR3 nucleotides: TGTGCCAGCTCACCAAGGACAGGGAGCTCCTACGAGCAGTACTTC.

This rearrangement joins TRBV19 to TRBJ2-4, with 9 positions matching TRBD1. V dropped 5 bases and J dropped 0; count of bases not matched to a gene: 5. The CDR3 spans 16 residues. Germline values: CDR1 LNHDA, CDR2 SQIVND (reference sequence). CDR3 bases: TGTGCCAGTAGTGCCAGGACAGGGGTAGCCAAAAACATTCAGTACTTC. As protein: CASSARTGVAKNIQYF.

The rearrangement joins TRBV6-6 to TRBJ1-6, with a tentative D call TRBD1 (5 bases). Trimming took off 5 bases at V and 10 bases at J, with 12 bases between the two ends. Germline values: CDR1 MNHNY, CDR2 SVGAGI (reference sequence). CDR3 length: 13 residues. The CDR3 loop is CASSPRGVSPLHF. The CDR3 bases are TGTGCCAGCAGTCCTCGGGGGGTATCACCCCTCCACTTT.

This clone was picked up one time. The chain joins TRBV2 to TRBJ1-1; 9 nucleotides agree with TRBD1. J gave up 4 bases and V 3 bases, and 15 bases lay outside the gene matches. The CDR3 length is 18 residues. Germline-derived CDR1 and CDR2 are SNHLY and FYNNEI. The CDR3 spells CASSEPQGAGILGTEAFF. The DNA of the CDR3 is TGTGCCAGCAGTGAGCCACAGGGGGCTGGGATTCTTGGCACTGAAGCTTTCTTT.

V and J are TRBV6-4 and TRBJ2-7; 10 bases fit TRBD1. Germline assignment: CDR1 MRHNA and CDR2 SNTAGT. The CDR3 runs 14 residues. J lost 9 bases, V lost 3 bases, and 8 bases had no gene match. The DNA for the CDR3 is TGTGCCAGCAGTGATGGGACAGGGGTAGCCGGGCAGTACTTC. Protein sequence: CASSDGTGVAGQYF.